This section outlines one T cell receptor (beta chain) sequence together with its context. Antigen: not known. The sample comes from a study of OX40 agonist ivuxolimab in advanced cancers. About the study: Partial responses were achieved by three patients: one hepatocellular carcinoma, two cutaneous melanoma. The study, taken as a whole, reports: The 0.1-3.0 mg/kg partial responders had among the lowest clonal expansion. There were, on average, more expanded clones in CD8+ T cells than in CD4+.

Sequenced by immunoSEQ multiplex PCR; TCRdb stores in-frame clones only, minus some. The table shows approximately 67,000 clones, with 75% to 85% occurring only once. This CDR3 is 15 amino acids long. Germline assignment: CDR1 GTSNPN and CDR2 SVGIG (reference sequence). V gave up 3 bases and J gave up 5 bases; unmatched junction bases: 9. Sample: CD4+ or CD8+ T cells sorted from blood, taken in a trial of the OX40 agonist ivuxolimab. The chain couples TRBV30 to TRBJ2-2; 7 bases agree with TRBD2. This receptor was identified in an adult with an advanced solid tumor such as melanoma, head and neck, liver or kidney cancer. CDR3: CAWRGREWRTGELFF. DNA for the CDR3: TGTGCCTGGAGGGGGAGGGAGTGGAGGACCGGGGAGCTGTTTTTT.